This TCR beta chain was captured by sequencing in a study of cytomegalovirus exposure and HLA in healthy donors. Study results and caveats: An analysis done earlier found most TCR beta V segments productive about 87% or about 30% of the time. Later on, an analysis tied 15,000 to 20,000 TCR beta sequences to HLA alleles at 0.05 false discovery rate.

Of note for this clone: Its antigen is not identified.

CDR1 is MDHEN, CDR2 SYDVKM, per germline. This CDR3 has 15 amino acids. V was pared by 5 bases and J by 2 bases, with 16 bases between. The primer mix had 60 Vbeta and 13 Jbeta primers. The assay was immunoSEQ multiplex PCR, and TCRdb's table has in-frame clones only and misses some. This table has 100,000 to 150,000 clones, roughly 69% appearing once. This clonotype was obtained from a human donor in good health. The chain recombines TRBV28 with TRBJ2-7, with TRBD2 as a possible D gene (5 bases). The specimen sequenced was PBMCs. CDR3 sequence reads: CASSPIGVGAYEQYF. The CDR3 nucleotides read TGTGCCAGCAGTCCCATCGGGGTCGGTGCCTACGAGCAGTACTTC.